The 21 T cell receptor beta chains below all came from one sample that was sequenced in a study of CD8 T cells in ankylosing spondylitis. Each CDR3 protein is one row after TCRdb ran MiXCR on the 5' RACE reads. Of 200,000 to 250,000 distinct CDR3 sequences in the sample, approximately 24% were seen once. The sample was blood, either unsorted or a sorted T cell fraction (not recorded which). The receptors were sampled from a male donor with ankylosing spondylitis or in good health (not recorded which).

This chain uses TRBV29-1 with TRBJ2-3, with 11 bases identical to TRBD2. The CDR3 has 14 residues. Germline values: CDR1 SQVTM, CDR2 ANQGSEA. The V and J ends lost 7 bases and 5 bases, in that order; junction bases with no gene match: 8. The CDR3 DNA sequence: TGCAGCGCTGGGACTAGCGGAGTGTTAGATACGCAGTATTTT. Translating it yields CSAGTSGVLDTQYF.

The chain has TRBV20-1 and TRBJ2-1, with D possibly matching TRBD1 (6 bases). The CDR3 loop spans 16 amino acids. Per the germline V gene, CDR1 is DFQATT and CDR2 is SNEGSKA (reference sequence). With 0 bases removed from V and 7 bases from J, the gap between germline ends came to 19 bases. DNA of the CDR3: TGCAGTGCTAGAGATCCCCAGGGGCGTCGAGGGAATGAGCAGTTCTTC. As protein: CSARDPQGRRGNEQFF.

The chain employs TRBV29-1 and TRBJ2-5, with TRBD1 matching over 8 bases. The V gene end was trimmed by 6 bases and the J gene end by 5 bases; junction bases not matched to a gene: 11. This CDR3 is 14 amino acids long. Germline V gene sequence: CDR1 SQVTM, CDR2 ANQGSEA. The CDR3 protein is CSVGQGPRGETQYF. CDR3 DNA: TGCAGCGTCGGACAGGGACCTCGAGGGGAGACCCAGTACTTC.

The rearrangement uses TRBV12-3 or TRBV12-4 and TRBJ2-2; no clear D gene. This CDR3 region has 13 residues. The V end lost 4 bases, the J end lost 3 bases, and 6 bases lay between the germline ends. The CDR3, as DNA: TGTGCCAGCAGTTCGCGACACACCGGGGAGCTGTTTTTT. Its protein is CASSSRHTGELFF.

This clonotype was detected many times. The CDR3: CASSFPGQGVREQYF. In nucleotides, the CDR3 is TGTGCCAGCAGTTTTCCGGGACAGGGAGTTCGCGAGCAGTACTTC. The chain recombines TRBV12-3 or TRBV12-4 with TRBJ2-7; 9 bases match TRBD1. V lost 3 bases and J lost 6; bases outside the gene matches: 9. The CDR3 totals 15 residues.

On this clonotype itself: The germline gene is not matched at one end of the junction; a read error may be the cause. The chain has TRBV12-3 or TRBV12-4 and TRBJ2-2, with D perhaps matching TRBD2 (7 bases). The CDR3 totals 16 residues. The CDR3 loop is CASSFASGWDTGELFF. CDR3 nucleotide sequence: TGTGCCAGCAGTTTCGCTAGCGGTTGGGACACTGGGGAGCTGTTTTTT.

This clonotype was counted between two and nine times. The V gene is TRBV3-2, the J gene TRBJ2-3; TRBD1 is taken as the D call from the table, unchecked against the DNA. TRBV3-2 is a pseudogene locus. This CDR3 comprises 18 residues. CDR3 in amino acids: CATCQDRGSTGFTDTQYF. The CDR3 nucleotides are TGTGCCACCTGCCAAGACCGCGGTTCGACAGGTTTCACAGATACGCAGTATTTT.

The chain is built from TRBV5-5 and TRBJ2-3; D remains ambiguous. This CDR3 contains 14 residues. Germline V CDR1 and CDR2: SGHKS, YYEKEE (reference sequence). V was pared by 0 bases and J by 6 bases, with 11 bases between. The CDR3 sequence is CASSLGQIMDTQYF. CDR3 sequence (DNA): TGTGCCAGCAGCTTGGGTCAGATTATGGATACGCAGTATTTT.

This clonotype was counted ten times or more. CDR3 protein: CASSLHNEQPQHF. CDR3 bases: TGTGCCAGCAGCTTGCACAACGAACAGCCCCAGCATTTT. The chain couples TRBV7-2 to TRBJ1-5, with D unclear. The V end was cut by 3 bases, the J end by 7 bases, with 10 bases between. Germline V gene sequence: CDR1 SGHTA, CDR2 FQGNSA. The CDR3 consists of 13 residues.

This clonotype was seen many times. The junction departs from germline at one end; a sequencing error may be responsible. The chain has TRBV7-2 and TRBJ2-7; 9 bases are shared with TRBD2. This CDR3 comprises 13 residues. CDR1 SGHTA and CDR2 FQGNSA come from the germline V gene. CDR3 region: CASSLAVSGGHSF. The CDR3 DNA is TGTGCCAGCAGCTTAGCGGTTAGCGGGGGACATAGCTTC.

This clonotype was observed at least ten times. The chain uses TRBV7-2 and TRBJ2-1; D could derive from TRBD1 or TRBD2 (6 bases each). Germline CDR1 is SGHTA and CDR2 is FQGNSA. Trimming cost V 1 base and J 6 bases, with 16 bases left between them. The CDR3 extends over 16 amino acids. CDR3 sequence reads: CASSLGGIPGANEQFF. For the CDR3, the DNA is TGTGCCAGCAGCTTAGGGGGAATCCCGGGGGCCAATGAGCAGTTCTTC.

In its sample, this clonotype was seen many times. J is TRBJ2-7 and V is TRBV5-1; no clear D gene. CDR1 and CDR2 from the germline V gene are SGHRS and YFSETQ. The CDR3 totals 14 residues. V dropped 0 bases and J dropped 6 bases, with 13 bases sitting between them. The DNA for the CDR3 is TGCGCCAGCAGCTTGGAATTCGCCCTTCCCGAGCAGTACTTC. It codes for CASSLEFALPEQYF.

This clonotype was observed at least ten times. The chain has TRBV29-1 and TRBJ2-1, with no clear D. The CDR3 consists of 11 residues. The germline V and J ends were trimmed by 2 bases and 15 bases, with 14 bases remaining between them. Germline CDR1 is SQVTM and CDR2 is ANQGSEA. CDR3 sequence: CSVELLVRRFF. The CDR3 DNA is TGCAGCGTTGAACTCCTCGTCCGCCGGTTCTTC.

This chain connects TRBV12-3 or TRBV12-4 to TRBJ2-2; maybe TRBD2 (5 bases). The CDR3 extends over 13 amino acids. V gave up 6 bases and J gave up 6 bases, with 11 bases separating them. As DNA, the CDR3 is TGTGCCAGCAGACTTAGCGAAGCCGGGGAGCTGTTTTTT. It translates to CASRLSEAGELFF.

The V and J genes are TRBV5-1 and TRBJ2-7; D is tentatively TRBD1 or TRBD2 (5 bases each). Germline CDR1 reads SGHRS; CDR2 reads YFSETQ. CDR3 length equals 16 residues. V lost 4 bases, J lost 4 bases, and 21 bases lay in between. CDR3 amino acids: CASSPNLPGQKYEQYF. The CDR3 nucleotides are TGCGCCAGCAGCCCCAACCTACCGGGGCAGAAGTACGAGCAGTACTTC.

Here the CDR3 reads CASVKGTSGETQYF. The CDR3 bases are TGTGCCAGCGTGAAAGGGACTAGCGGCGAGACCCAGTACTTC. The genes are TRBV25-1 and TRBJ2-5, with 11 bases that match TRBD2. V lost 8 bases, J lost 5 bases, and 7 bases stayed unmatched. The germline V gene has CDR1 MGHDK and CDR2 SYGVNS. The CDR3 covers 14 residues. The full variable domain, rest sourced from reference TRBV25-1 and TRBJ2-5, is EADIYQTPRYLVIGTGKKITLECSQTMGHDKMYWYQQDPGMELHLIHYSYGVNSTEKGDLSSESTVSRIRTEHFPLTLESARPSHTSQYLCASVKGTSGETQYFGPGTRLLVL.

CDR3 residues: CATSDAGSYEQYF. The CDR3 nucleotides are TGTGCCACCAGTGATGCGGGGTCCTACGAGCAGTACTTC. The V and J genes are TRBV24-1 and TRBJ2-7; a possible D gene is TRBD2 (6 bases). Per germline, CDR1 KGHDR and CDR2 SFDVKD. V gave up 3 bases and J gave up 1 base, with 6 bases separating them. There are 13 residues in the CDR3.

Many counts were recorded for this clonotype. The J gene is TRBJ2-5, the V gene TRBV20-1, with 11 bases aligning to TRBD1. The CDR3 is made up of 14 amino acids. Germline V gene data show CDR1 as DFQATT and CDR2 as SNEGSKA (reference sequence). Trimming at V came to 5 bases and at J to 0 bases, leaving 2 bases not matched to a gene. The CDR3 region has the DNA TGCAGTGCTGTGGGACAGGGGGACCAAGAGACCCAGTACTTC. This gives the protein CSAVGQGDQETQYF.

This clonotype was seen at least ten times. V is TRBV12-3 or TRBV12-4 and J is TRBJ2-7; D gene uncertain. CDR3 size: 10 residues. V was trimmed by 7 bases and J by 2 bases, leaving 3 bases between them. The CDR3 DNA reads TGTGCCAGCACCCCCTACGAGCAGTACTTC. Translating it yields CASTPYEQYF.

This clonotype was observed many times. The chain is built from TRBV24-1 and TRBJ2-3; a possible D gene is TRBD1 (6 bases). With 4 bases removed from V and 4 bases from J, the gap between germline ends came to 17 bases. This CDR3 has 16 residues. Germline V gives CDR1 KGHDR, CDR2 SFDVKD. The CDR3 reads CATSDQTSEGADTQYF. Here the CDR3 DNA reads TGTGCCACCAGTGACCAGACTTCCGAGGGGGCAGATACGCAGTATTTT.

In its sample, this clonotype was seen many times. This chain uses TRBV3-1 with TRBJ2-4, with D possibly being TRBD1 or TRBD2 (6 bases each). Germline lookup yields CDR1 LGHDT and CDR2 YNNKEL (reference sequence). The germline V and J ends were trimmed by 4 bases and 4 bases, with 14 bases remaining between them. The CDR3 is made up of 15 amino acids. The CDR3 coding sequence is TGTGCCAGCAGCCCCATGAAGGGGGGAAAAAACATTCAGTACTTC. Translation: CASSPMKGGKNIQYF.